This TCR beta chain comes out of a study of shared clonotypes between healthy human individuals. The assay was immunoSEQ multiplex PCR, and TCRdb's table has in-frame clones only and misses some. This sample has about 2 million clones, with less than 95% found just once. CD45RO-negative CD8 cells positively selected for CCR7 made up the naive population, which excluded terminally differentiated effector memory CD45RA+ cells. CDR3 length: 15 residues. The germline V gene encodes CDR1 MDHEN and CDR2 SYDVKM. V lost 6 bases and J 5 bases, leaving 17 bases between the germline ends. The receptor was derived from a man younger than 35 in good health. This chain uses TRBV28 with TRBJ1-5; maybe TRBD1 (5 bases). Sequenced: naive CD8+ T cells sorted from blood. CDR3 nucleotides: TGTGCCAGCAGCAAACCCAGGGACGGTGATCAGCCCCAGCATTTT. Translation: CASSKPRDGDQPQHF.